This TCR beta chain is drawn from a study of PD-1 blockade in classical Hodgkin lymphoma. Every patient experienced relapse after autologous stem cell transplantation, and brentuximab vedotin exposure varied. The repertoire was sequenced with immunoSEQ multiplex PCR; TCRdb's copy has only in-frame clones and lacks some. The sample lists fewer than 110,000 clones; approximately 90% were seen once. Study-wide findings and caveats: Healthy donors were reported to have higher baseline TCR diversity than newly diagnosed patients.

Remarks on this clone: Its antigen is not known.

CDR1 is SQVTM, CDR2 ANQGSEA, per germline. V shed 8 bases and J 5 bases; nucleotides not matched to a gene: 11. The CDR3 is 13 residues long. Sequencing used peripheral blood mononuclear cells (PBMCs), obtained before the second cycle of nivolumab. This chain joins TRBV29-1 and TRBJ2-5; 7 bases match TRBD2. This receptor was obtained from a human donor with classical Hodgkin lymphoma. CDR3 DNA sequence: TGCAGCACCGAAGCGGGGCCTGGGGAGACCCAGTACTTC. This gives the protein CSTEAGPGETQYF.